This TCR beta chain was profiled in a study of blood T cell repertoires in COVID-19. Background on the study: The United States, Italy and Spain supplied acute and convalescent COVID-19 samples.

The germline gives CDR1 SQVTM, CDR2 ANQGSEA. This CDR3 is built from 14 residues. After removal of 4 bases from V and 6 bases from J, the junction contained 1 base not matched to a gene. TCRdb's table, derived via immunoSEQ multiplex PCR, lists solely in-frame clones and lacks some. The sample has hundreds of thousands of clones; roughly four fifths are singletons. The sequence was obtained from a man aged 25-40 years with acute COVID-19. The chain is built from TRBV29-1 and TRBJ2-1; 15 bases line up with TRBD2. The sample consisted of PBMCs or T cells enriched from blood (not recorded which). The DNA of the CDR3 is TGCAGCGTTGCGGGACTAGCGGGAGGCAATGAGCAGTTCTTC. Its translation is CSVAGLAGGNEQFF.